This T cell receptor beta chain was identified in a study of T cells after yellow fever vaccination. This clonotype has more than one count but fewer than ten. Germline loops: CDR1 LGHDT, CDR2 YNNKEL (reference sequence). With 1 base removed from V and 1 base from J, the gap between germline ends came to 13 bases. The CDR3 is made up of 16 amino acids. TCRdb reprocessed the 5' RACE reads via MiXCR and lists one record per CDR3 protein. The data hold roughly 250,000 distinct CDR3 sequences, with over 10% observed a single time. V and J are TRBV3-1 and TRBJ2-5; D is perhaps TRBD2 (5 bases). The sequence came from a man aged 25-40 years who received the YFV17D yellow fever vaccine. The material sequenced was CD4+ T cells sorted from PBMCs, taken 45 days after the yellow fever booster vaccination. CDR3 nucleotide sequence: TGTGCCAGCAGCCAAGTTGGACTCCGGGCCCAAGAGACCCAGTACTTC. Its protein is CASSQVGLRAQETQYF.